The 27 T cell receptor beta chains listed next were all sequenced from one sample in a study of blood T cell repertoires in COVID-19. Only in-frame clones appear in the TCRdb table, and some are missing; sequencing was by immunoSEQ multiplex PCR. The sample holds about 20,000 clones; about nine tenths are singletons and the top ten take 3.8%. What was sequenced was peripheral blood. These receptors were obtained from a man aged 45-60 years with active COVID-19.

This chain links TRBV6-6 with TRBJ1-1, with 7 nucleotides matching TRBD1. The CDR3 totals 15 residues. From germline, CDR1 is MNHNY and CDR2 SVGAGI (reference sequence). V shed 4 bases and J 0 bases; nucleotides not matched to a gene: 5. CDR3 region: CASSSQTGMNTEAFF. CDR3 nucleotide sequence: TGTGCCAGCAGTTCTCAGACAGGGATGAACACTGAAGCTTTCTTT.

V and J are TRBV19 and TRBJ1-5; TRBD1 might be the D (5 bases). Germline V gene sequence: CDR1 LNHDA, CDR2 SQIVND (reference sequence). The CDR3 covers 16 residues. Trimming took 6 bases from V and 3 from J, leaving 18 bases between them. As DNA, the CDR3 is TGTGCCAGTAGCCCCCAGAGGACACTTAACAATCAGCCCCAGCATTTT. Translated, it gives CASSPQRTLNNQPQHF.

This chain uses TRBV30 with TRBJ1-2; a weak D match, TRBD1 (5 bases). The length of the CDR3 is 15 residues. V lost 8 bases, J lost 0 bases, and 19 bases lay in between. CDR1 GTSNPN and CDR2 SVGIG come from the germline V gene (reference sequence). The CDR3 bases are TGTGCCCGGACCTCGGGGGTTCTCGCTAACTATGGCTACACCTTC. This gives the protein CARTSGVLANYGYTF.

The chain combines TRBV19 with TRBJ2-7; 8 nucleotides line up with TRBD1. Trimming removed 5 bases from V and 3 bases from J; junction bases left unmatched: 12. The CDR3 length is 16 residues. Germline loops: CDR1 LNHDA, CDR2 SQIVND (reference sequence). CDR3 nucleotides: TGTGCCAGTAGTCCGCGACAGGGGTTTAATAGCTACGAGCAGTACTTC. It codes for CASSPRQGFNSYEQYF.

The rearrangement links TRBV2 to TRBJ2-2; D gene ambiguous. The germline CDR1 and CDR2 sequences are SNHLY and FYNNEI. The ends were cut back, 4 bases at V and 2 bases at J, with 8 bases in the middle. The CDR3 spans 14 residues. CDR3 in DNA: TGTGCCAGCAGTGGGGCCTACAACACCGGGGAGCTGTTTTTT. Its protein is CASSGAYNTGELFF.

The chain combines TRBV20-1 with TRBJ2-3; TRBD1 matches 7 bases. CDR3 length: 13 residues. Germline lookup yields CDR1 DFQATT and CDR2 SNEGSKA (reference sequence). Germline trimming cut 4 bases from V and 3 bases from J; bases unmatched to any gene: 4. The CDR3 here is CSANDRETDTQYF. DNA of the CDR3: TGCAGTGCTAATGACAGGGAAACAGATACGCAGTATTTT.

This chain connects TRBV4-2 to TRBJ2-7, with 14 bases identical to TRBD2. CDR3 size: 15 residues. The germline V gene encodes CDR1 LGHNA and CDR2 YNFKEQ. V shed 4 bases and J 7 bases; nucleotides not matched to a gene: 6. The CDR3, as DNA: TGTGCCAGCAGCCCGACTAGCGGGGGGGCTTGGGAGCAGTACTTC. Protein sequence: CASSPTSGGAWEQYF.

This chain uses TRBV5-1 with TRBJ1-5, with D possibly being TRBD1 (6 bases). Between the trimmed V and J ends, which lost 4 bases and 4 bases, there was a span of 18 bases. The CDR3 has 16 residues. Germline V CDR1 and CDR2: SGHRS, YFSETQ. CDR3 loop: CASSRKGQRVNQPQHF. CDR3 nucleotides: TGCGCCAGCAGCCGAAAAGGACAGAGAGTAAATCAGCCCCAGCATTTT.

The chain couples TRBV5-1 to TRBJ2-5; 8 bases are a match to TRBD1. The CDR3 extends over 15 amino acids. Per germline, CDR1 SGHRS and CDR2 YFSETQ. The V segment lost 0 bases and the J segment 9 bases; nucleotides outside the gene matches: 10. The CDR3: CASSLGTGSKGPQYF. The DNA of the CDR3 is TGCGCCAGCAGCTTGGGGACAGGGTCCAAAGGGCCCCAGTACTTC.

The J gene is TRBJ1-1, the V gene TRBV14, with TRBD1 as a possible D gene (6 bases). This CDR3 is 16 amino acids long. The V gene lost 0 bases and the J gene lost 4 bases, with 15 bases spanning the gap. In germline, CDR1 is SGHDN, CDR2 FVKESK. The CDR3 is CASSQEGPGVGTEAFF. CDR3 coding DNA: TGTGCCAGCAGCCAAGAAGGCCCAGGGGTGGGCACTGAAGCTTTCTTT.

The CDR3 is CASSEELAGGNEQFF. The CDR3 bases are TGTGCCAGCAGTGAAGAACTAGCGGGGGGCAATGAGCAGTTCTTC. The V gene is TRBV6-1, the J gene TRBJ2-1; TRBD2 matches 12 bases. In germline, CDR1 is MNHNS, CDR2 SASEGT. The V gene end was trimmed by 1 base and the J gene end by 6 bases; junction bases not matched to a gene: 1. This CDR3 contains 15 residues.

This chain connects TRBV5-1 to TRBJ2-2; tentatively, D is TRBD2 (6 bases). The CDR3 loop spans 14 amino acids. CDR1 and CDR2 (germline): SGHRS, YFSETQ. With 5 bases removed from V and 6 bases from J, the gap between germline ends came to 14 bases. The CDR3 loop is CASRGDWRAGELFF. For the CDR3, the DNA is TGCGCCAGCAGGGGGGACTGGCGGGCCGGGGAGCTGTTTTTT.

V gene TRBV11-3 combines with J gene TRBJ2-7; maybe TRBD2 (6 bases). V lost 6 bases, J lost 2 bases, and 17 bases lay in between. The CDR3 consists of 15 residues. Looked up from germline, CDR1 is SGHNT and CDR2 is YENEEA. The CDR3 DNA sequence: TGTGCCAGCAGTTCAGGCGCGGGGTCAACCTACGAGCAGTACTTC. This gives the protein CASSSGAGSTYEQYF.

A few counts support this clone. In nucleotides, the CDR3 is TGCGCCAGCAGTGAGGCCTACTGGACAGGGGGGACCGGGGAGCTGTTTTTT. Translating it yields CASSEAYWTGGTGELFF. The chain couples TRBV10-1 to TRBJ2-2, with 10 bases that match TRBD1. The J segment lost 5 bases and the V segment lost 2 bases, leaving 8 bases of the junction unmatched. The CDR3 is 17 amino acids. CDR1 WNHNN and CDR2 SYGVQD come from the germline V gene (reference sequence).

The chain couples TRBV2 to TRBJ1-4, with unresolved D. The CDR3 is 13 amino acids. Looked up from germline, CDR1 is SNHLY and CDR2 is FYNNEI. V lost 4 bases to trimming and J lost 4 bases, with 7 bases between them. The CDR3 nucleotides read TGTGCCAGCAGTGTTGAGAGTAATGAAAAACTGTTTTTT. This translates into CASSVESNEKLFF.

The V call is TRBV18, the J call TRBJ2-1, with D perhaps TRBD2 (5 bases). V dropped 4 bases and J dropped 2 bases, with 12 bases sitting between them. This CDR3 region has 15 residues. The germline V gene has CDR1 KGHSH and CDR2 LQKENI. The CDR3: CASSQHGGTYNEQFF. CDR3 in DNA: TGTGCCAGCTCACAGCACGGAGGAACCTACAATGAGCAGTTCTTC.

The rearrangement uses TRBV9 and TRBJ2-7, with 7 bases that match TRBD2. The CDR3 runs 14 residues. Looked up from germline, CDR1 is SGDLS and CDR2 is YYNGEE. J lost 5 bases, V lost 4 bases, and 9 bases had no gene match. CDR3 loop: CASSPDGGDDEQYF. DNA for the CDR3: TGTGCCAGCAGCCCGGATGGGGGGGACGACGAGCAGTACTTC. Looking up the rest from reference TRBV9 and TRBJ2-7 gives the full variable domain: DSGVTQTPKHLITATGQRVTLRCSPRSGDLSVYWYQQSLDQGLQFLIQYYNGEERAKGNILERFSAQQFPDLHSELNLSSLELGDSALYFCASSPDGGDDEQYFGPGTRLTVT.

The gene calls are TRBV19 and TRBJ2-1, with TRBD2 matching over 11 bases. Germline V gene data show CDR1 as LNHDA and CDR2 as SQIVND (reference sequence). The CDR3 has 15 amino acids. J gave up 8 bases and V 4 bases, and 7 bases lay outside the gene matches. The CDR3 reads CASSTIAGGRDEQFF. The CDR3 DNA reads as TGTGCCAGTAGTACCATAGCGGGGGGGCGGGATGAGCAGTTCTTC.

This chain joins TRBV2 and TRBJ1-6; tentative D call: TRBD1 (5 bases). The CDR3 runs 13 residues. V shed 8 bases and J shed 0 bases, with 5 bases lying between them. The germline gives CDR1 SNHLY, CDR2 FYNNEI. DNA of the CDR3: TGTGCCAGCGACAGCTCCTATAATTCACCCCTCCACTTT. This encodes CASDSSYNSPLHF.

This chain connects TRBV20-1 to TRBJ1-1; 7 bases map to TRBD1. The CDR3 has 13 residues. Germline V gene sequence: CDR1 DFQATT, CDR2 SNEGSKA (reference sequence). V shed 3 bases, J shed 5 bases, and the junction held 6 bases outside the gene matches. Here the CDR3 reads CSASNQGVTEAFF. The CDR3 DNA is TGCAGTGCTAGTAATCAGGGGGTTACTGAAGCTTTCTTT.

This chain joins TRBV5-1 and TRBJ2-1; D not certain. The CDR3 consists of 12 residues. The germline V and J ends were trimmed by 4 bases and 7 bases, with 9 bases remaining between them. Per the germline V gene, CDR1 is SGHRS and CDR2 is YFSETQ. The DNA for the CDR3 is TGCGCCAGCAGCGAATTCGGGAATGAGCAGTTCTTC. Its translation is CASSEFGNEQFF.

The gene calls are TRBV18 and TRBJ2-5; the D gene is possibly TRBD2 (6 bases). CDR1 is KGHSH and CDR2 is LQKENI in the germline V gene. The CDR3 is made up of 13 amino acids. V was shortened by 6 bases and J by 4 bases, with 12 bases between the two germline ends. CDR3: CASSPPSVETQYF. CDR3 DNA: TGTGCCAGCTCCCCTCCTAGCGTAGAGACCCAGTACTTC.

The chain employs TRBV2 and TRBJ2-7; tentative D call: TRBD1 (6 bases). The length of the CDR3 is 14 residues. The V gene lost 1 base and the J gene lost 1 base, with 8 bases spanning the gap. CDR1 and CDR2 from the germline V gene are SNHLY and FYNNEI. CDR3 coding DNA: TGTGCCAGCAGTGAAGGCAGGGGTTCCTACGAGCAGTACTTC. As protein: CASSEGRGSYEQYF. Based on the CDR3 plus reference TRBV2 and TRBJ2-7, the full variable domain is EPEVTQTPSHQVTQMGQEVILRCVPISNHLYFYWYRQILGQKVEFLVSFYNNEISEKSEIFDDQFSVERPDGSNFTLKIRSTKLEDSAMYFCASSEGRGSYEQYFGPGTRLTVT.

Here the CDR3 reads CAWSVGGNTEAFF. CDR3 nucleotides: TGTGCCTGGAGTGTAGGAGGGAACACTGAAGCTTTCTTT. This rearrangement joins TRBV30 to TRBJ1-1; no definite D call. CDR1 is GTSNPN and CDR2 is SVGIG in the germline V gene (reference sequence). The CDR3 spans 13 residues. V lost 0 bases and J 1 base, leaving 6 bases between the germline ends.

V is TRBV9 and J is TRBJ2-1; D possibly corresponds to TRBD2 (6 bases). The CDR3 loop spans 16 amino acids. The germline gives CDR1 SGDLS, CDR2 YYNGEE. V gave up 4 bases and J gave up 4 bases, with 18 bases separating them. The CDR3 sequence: CASSYDLASSYNEQFF. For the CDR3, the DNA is TGTGCCAGCAGCTACGATCTAGCGAGTTCATACAATGAGCAGTTCTTC.

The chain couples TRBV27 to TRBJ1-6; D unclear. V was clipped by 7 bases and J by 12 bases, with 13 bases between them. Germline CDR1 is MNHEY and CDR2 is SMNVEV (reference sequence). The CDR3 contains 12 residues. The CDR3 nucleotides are TGTGCCAGCACCAAAGGAGGTTTACCCCTCCACTTT. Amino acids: CASTKGGLPLHF.

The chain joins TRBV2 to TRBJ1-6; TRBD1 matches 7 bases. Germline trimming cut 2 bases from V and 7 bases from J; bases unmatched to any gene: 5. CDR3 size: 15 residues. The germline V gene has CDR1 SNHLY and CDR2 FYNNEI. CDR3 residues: CASSEQGGENSPLHF. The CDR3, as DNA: TGTGCCAGCAGTGAACAAGGGGGCGAAAATTCACCCCTCCACTTT.